This T cell receptor beta chain was sequenced during a study of blood T cell repertoires in COVID-19. Repertoires were generated with immunoSEQ multiplex PCR, while TCRdb's copy carries only in-frame clones and drops some. Among more than 80,000 clones listed, 84% were seen once. This CDR3 is built from 14 residues. Trimming pared 0 bases from V and 7 bases from J, leaving 12 bases between. Germline V gives CDR1 MGHRA, CDR2 YSYEKL. The chain combines TRBV4-1 with TRBJ1-1, with D maybe TRBD1 (6 bases). This sequence was found in a woman aged 55-69 years with acute or convalescent COVID-19. Sample: peripheral blood. Written as DNA, the CDR3 is TGCGCCAGCAGCCAAGATCAGGGGCGGGTTGAAGCTTTCTTT. The encoded protein is CASSQDQGRVEAFF.